The 21 T cell receptor beta chains listed next were all sequenced from one sample in a study of Graves' ophthalmopathy and Graves' hyperthyroidism. TCR beta CDR3 regions were amplified from RNA transcripts. An opening RT-PCR round employed HTBI primers and preceded a second-round multiplex PCR. TCRdb reprocessed the multiplex PCR reads via MiXCR and lists one record per CDR3 protein. Here the sample spans 500,000 to 800,000 distinct CDR3 sequences, over 40% being singletons. Source material: peripheral blood. The receptors stem from an adult man with Graves' ophthalmopathy.

CDR3 DNA: TGTGCCTGCTCACGGTGGGAGGCCGGGGAGCTGTTTTTT. The encoded protein is CACSRWEAGELFF. The chain couples TRBV9 to TRBJ2-2; TRBD2 is a possible D gene (6 bases). The CDR3 has 13 amino acids. V lost 10 bases to trimming and J lost 6 bases, with 16 bases between them. The V gene's germline CDR1 is SGDLS and CDR2 YYNGEE. Based on the CDR3 plus reference TRBV9 and TRBJ2-2, the full variable domain is DSGVTQTPKHLITATGQRVTLRCSPRSGDLSVYWYQQSLDQGLQFLIQYYNGEERAKGNILERFSAQQFPDLHSELNLSSLELGDSALYFCACSRWEAGELFFGEGSRLTVL.

In this sample, this clonotype turned up many times. CDR3 in amino acids: CASSPPGTATGELFF. CDR3 in DNA: TGTGCCAGCAGTCCCCCGGGGACAGCCACCGGGGAGCTGTTTTTT. The chain carries TRBV7-9 and TRBJ2-2; 7 bases agree with TRBD1. Germline V gene sequence: CDR1 SEHNR, CDR2 FQNEAQ (reference sequence). This CDR3 has 15 amino acids. V was clipped by 6 bases and J by 4 bases; unmatched bases: 8.

This clonotype was counted many times. V is TRBV10-3 and J is TRBJ2-2; tentative D call: TRBD2 (6 bases). The V and J ends lost 2 bases and 6 bases respectively, with 7 bases between them. The CDR3 loop spans 13 amino acids. The germline gives CDR1 ENHRY, CDR2 SYGVKD. CDR3 nucleotides: TGTGCCATCAGTGAGCGGGAGTCCGGGGAGCTGTTTTTT. This translates into CAISERESGELFF.

This clonotype was recorded at least ten times. This chain uses TRBV25-1 with TRBJ1-4, with TRBD1 matching 7 bases. The CDR3 runs to 15 residues. Germline CDR1 and CDR2: MGHDK and SYGVNS. V dropped 5 bases and J dropped 8; count of bases not matched to a gene: 11. The CDR3 sequence: CASSYRTGVGEKLFF. Here the CDR3 DNA reads TGTGCCAGCAGTTACCGGACAGGTGTCGGCGAAAAACTGTTTTTT.

The V gene is TRBV25-1, the J gene TRBJ2-5, with a tentative D call TRBD2 (6 bases). V was pared by 6 bases and J by 1 base, with 18 bases between. Germline V CDR1 and CDR2: MGHDK, SYGVNS. The CDR3 is 16 amino acids. The CDR3 bases are TGTGCCAGCAGCCTTCCAAGCGGGCCCCTCCAAGAGACCCAGTACTTC. Its translation: CASSLPSGPLQETQYF.

This clonotype was counted many times. The chain has TRBV11-3 and TRBJ2-5, with D maybe TRBD1 (5 bases). In germline, CDR1 is SGHNT, CDR2 YENEEA. The CDR3 spans 14 residues. V lost 1 base and J lost 5, with 11 bases in between. The CDR3 reads CASSLVAGWETQYF. The DNA for the CDR3 is TGTGCCAGCAGCTTAGTTGCAGGGTGGGAGACCCAGTACTTC.

This clonotype was picked up many times. CDR3 sequence reads: CASRSTGPNQPQHF. CDR3 nucleotides: TGTGCCAGCCGATCGACAGGCCCTAATCAGCCCCAGCATTTT. The V and J genes are TRBV2 and TRBJ1-5; weak D call: TRBD1 (6 bases). This CDR3 is 14 amino acids long. Germline lookup yields CDR1 SNHLY and CDR2 FYNNEI. Trimming left V 8 bases short and J 4 bases short, with 15 bases between.

This clonotype was found many times. The gene calls are TRBV5-6 and TRBJ1-5; TRBD1 matches at 8 bases. The CDR3 contains 16 residues. From germline, CDR1 is SGHDT and CDR2 YYEEEE. V trimming: 3 bases; J trimming: 4 bases; junction bases outside the gene matches: 9. The chain's CDR3 is CASSSAGTGANQPQHF. DNA for the CDR3: TGTGCCAGCAGCTCCGCCGGGACAGGCGCTAATCAGCCCCAGCATTTT.

This clonotype was seen repeatedly, ten times or more. The genes are TRBV12-3 or TRBV12-4 and TRBJ1-5, with TRBD1 matching 8 bases. The trim removed 4 bases at V and 3 bases at J, leaving 5 bases unmatched. The CDR3 contains 15 residues. The CDR3 region is CASSSTDRDNQPQHF. CDR3 nucleotide sequence: TGTGCCAGCAGTTCAACGGACAGGGACAATCAGCCCCAGCATTTT.

This clonotype was detected many times. The chain combines TRBV29-1 with TRBJ1-4; weak D call: TRBD1 (5 bases). The CDR3 covers 12 residues. Deletions cut 6 bases from V and 4 bases from J, with 9 bases between. CDR1 is SQVTM and CDR2 is ANQGSEA in the germline V gene. The CDR3 spells CSVGTFNEKLFF. In DNA, the CDR3 is TGCAGCGTCGGGACGTTTAATGAAAAACTGTTTTTT.

V and J are TRBV9 and TRBJ1-6; 7 nucleotides line up with TRBD1. The CDR3 covers 15 residues. The V segment lost 0 bases and the J segment 10 bases; nucleotides outside the gene matches: 7. Germline loops: CDR1 SGDLS, CDR2 YYNGEE. CDR3: CASSVGTGDRSPLHF. For the CDR3, the DNA is TGTGCCAGCAGCGTAGGCACAGGGGATAGATCACCCCTCCACTTT.

This clonotype has a handful of counts. The CDR3 reads CASSQDWTGFYEQYF. The DNA for the CDR3 is TGCGCCAGCAGCCAAGATTGGACAGGGTTCTACGAGCAGTACTTC. The J gene is TRBJ2-7, the V gene TRBV4-3; 8 bases are shared with TRBD1. From germline, CDR1 is LGHNA and CDR2 YSLEER. This CDR3 spans 15 amino acids. With 0 bases clipped from V and 3 bases from J, the junction kept 4 bases outside the gene matches.

This clonotype has a handful of counts. V gene TRBV6-5 combines with J gene TRBJ1-4; D is unresolved. The CDR3 covers 13 residues. V was shortened by 6 bases and J by 8 bases, with 13 bases between the two germline ends. In germline, CDR1 is MNHEY, CDR2 SVGAGI. The CDR3 coding sequence is TGTGCCAGCAGCACCCCCACGGGGGAAAAACTGTTTTTT. This translates into CASSTPTGEKLFF.

This clonotype was found many times. The chain uses TRBV7-9 and TRBJ2-7; TRBD2 is a possible D gene (6 bases). The CDR3 length is 13 residues. Germline-derived CDR1 and CDR2 are SEHNR and FQNEAQ (reference sequence). V was cut by 5 bases and J by 6 bases, with 14 bases left in between. CDR3 DNA sequence: TGTGCCAGCAGCGCCCGTGGGGAGGTCGAGCAGTACTTC. This encodes CASSARGEVEQYF.

The rearrangement joins TRBV4-3 to TRBJ1-2, with D unresolved. Germline V gene sequence: CDR1 LGHNA, CDR2 YSLEER. The CDR3 contains 17 residues. Deletions cut 1 base from V and 1 base from J, with 16 bases between. CDR3 sequence reads: CASSQVGGGNFNYGYTF. The DNA for the CDR3 is TGCGCCAGCAGCCAAGTGGGTGGCGGCAACTTTAACTATGGCTACACCTTC.

This clonotype appeared once. The chain carries TRBV10-3 and TRBJ2-6, with a weak D call TRBD1 (5 bases). Trimming took off 4 bases at V and 2 bases at J, with 12 bases between the two ends. The CDR3 is made up of 16 amino acids. Germline V gene sequence: CDR1 ENHRY, CDR2 SYGVKD. The CDR3 spells CAISVEGATGANVLTF. In DNA, the CDR3 is TGTGCCATCAGTGTAGAAGGGGCCACTGGGGCCAACGTCCTGACTTTC.

As for this clonotype: A much bigger clone sits one base away, suggesting this may be a read error. This chain joins TRBV2 and TRBJ1-2, with 7 bases that match TRBD1. The length of the CDR3 is 16 residues. In germline, CDR1 is SNHLY, CDR2 FYNNEI. J lost 2 bases, V lost 6 bases, and 12 bases had no gene match. The CDR3 nucleotides read TGTGCCAGCAGCGCAAATAGGGGACAGCGGAACTATGGCTACACCTTC. Its translation: CASSANRGQRNYGYTF. Complete variable domain (other parts from reference TRBV2 and TRBJ1-2): EPEVTQTPSHQVTQMGQEVILRCVPISNHLYFYWYRQILGQKVEFLVSFYNNEISEKSEIFDDQFSVERPDGSNFTLKIRSTKLEDSAMYFCASSANRGQRNYGYTFGSGTRLTVV.

This clonotype has ten or more counts. V gene TRBV6-6 combines with J gene TRBJ2-5; D gene ambiguous. CDR3 size: 13 residues. CDR1 and CDR2 from the germline V gene are MNHNY and SVGAGI (reference sequence). V lost 2 bases and J 5 bases, leaving 9 bases between the germline ends. CDR3 sequence (DNA): TGTGCCAGCAGTTACGGGGTTGGGGAGACCCAGTACTTC. Protein sequence: CASSYGVGETQYF.

Ten or more counts support this clonotype. The V call is TRBV12-3 or TRBV12-4, the J call TRBJ2-5; D is possibly TRBD1 (6 bases). The CDR3 length is 15 residues. Trimming removed 7 bases at V and 3 bases at J, with 18 bases between. The CDR3, as DNA: TGTGCCAGCAAGGCCCCCGGGACACCCGAAGAGACCCAGTACTTC. Translating it yields CASKAPGTPEETQYF.

About this clonotype: A much larger clone lies a single base off, so this may be a read error. The rearrangement links TRBV4-2 to TRBJ1-5; perhaps TRBD1 as D (5 bases). The V gene's germline CDR1 is LGHNA and CDR2 YNFKEQ. The CDR3 extends over 17 amino acids. CDR3 region: CASGQGAGPEGNQPQHF. For the CDR3, the DNA is TGTGCCAGCGGCCAAGGGGCCGGGCCCGAAGGAAATCAGCCCCAGCATTTT.

The rearrangement links TRBV29-1 to TRBJ2-5; D uncertain. Per the germline V gene, CDR1 is SQVTM and CDR2 is ANQGSEA. Trimming shortened V by 6 bases and J by 5 bases, and 7 bases separated the two germline ends. The length of the CDR3 is 10 residues. The CDR3 spells CSVVQETQYF. The CDR3 coding sequence is TGCAGCGTCGTTCAGGAGACCCAGTACTTC.